A single sample is the source of the 19 T cell receptor beta chains below, sequenced in a study of T cell changes during pregnancy in multiple sclerosis. Method: immunoSEQ multiplex PCR; TCRdb's copy keeps in-frame clones and lacks some. The table lists roughly 29,000 clones, more than 90% of them singletons, with roughly 5% in the top ten. Sequenced here: CD8+ T cells from peripheral blood mononuclear cells, sampled before pregnancy. All receptors derive from a female donor with multiple sclerosis, enrolled in a pregnancy study.

This clone appeared once. The gene calls are TRBV18 and TRBJ2-1; 7 bases fit TRBD1. V dropped 5 bases and J dropped 0; count of bases not matched to a gene: 4. This CDR3 region has 15 residues. Looked up from germline, CDR1 is KGHSH and CDR2 is LQKENI. DNA for the CDR3: TGTGCCAGCTCATTGGGACAGATCTCCTACAATGAGCAGTTCTTC. Protein sequence: CASSLGQISYNEQFF.

This clone has a single count. V usage is TRBV30 and J usage is TRBJ1-5; 8 bases align to TRBD1. V trimming: 3 bases; J trimming: 5 bases; junction bases outside the gene matches: 6. The length of the CDR3 is 14 residues. Germline V gives CDR1 GTSNPN, CDR2 SVGIG (reference sequence). The CDR3 bases are TGTGCCTGGAGGGACAGGGAAGCTTATCAGCCCCAGCATTTT. It translates to CAWRDREAYQPQHF. The full variable domain, completed using reference TRBV30 and TRBJ1-5, is SQTIHQWPATLVQPVGSPLSLECTVEGTSNPNLYWYRQAAGRGLQLLFYSVGIGQISSEVPQNLSASRPQDRQFILSSKKLLLSDSGFYLCAWRDREAYQPQHFGDGTRLSIL.

The V and J genes are TRBV6-5 and TRBJ1-2; no clear D gene. V shed 0 bases and J shed 6 bases, with 8 bases lying between them. Germline values: CDR1 MNHEY, CDR2 SVGAGI. This CDR3 comprises 13 residues. DNA of the CDR3: TGTGCCAGCAGTTACTCTGAGGGCGATGGCTACACCTTC. Its protein is CASSYSEGDGYTF.

The chain links TRBV7-9 to TRBJ1-3; 8 bases align to TRBD1. The trim removed 6 bases at V and 4 bases at J, leaving 14 bases unmatched. The V gene's germline CDR1 is SEHNR and CDR2 FQNEAQ (reference sequence). The CDR3 runs to 17 residues. CDR3 nucleotide sequence: TGTGCCAGCAGTCCGCTCCAGGGGGCCTCGGGGGGAAACACCATATATTTT. Protein product: CASSPLQGASGGNTIYF.

The chain carries TRBV9 and TRBJ2-1; the match to TRBD1 covers 7 bases. Germline loops: CDR1 SGDLS, CDR2 YYNGEE. This CDR3 spans 19 amino acids. After removal of 0 bases from V and 5 bases from J, the junction contained 17 bases not matched to a gene. In DNA form, the CDR3 reads TGTGCCAGCAGCGTAGCCTACCGGGTGGGAGAGGGGGCGGACAATGAGCAGTTCTTC. Its translation is CASSVAYRVGEGADNEQFF.

This clone was recorded once. The chain combines TRBV7-8 with TRBJ2-1; TRBD2 matches 9 bases. The trim removed 4 bases at V and 4 bases at J, leaving 5 bases unmatched. Germline V gene sequence: CDR1 SGHVS, CDR2 FQNEAQ. The CDR3 is 15 residues long. Here the CDR3 DNA reads TGTGCCAGCAGCTCTCTAGCGGGGTTTTACAATGAGCAGTTCTTC. Encoded protein: CASSSLAGFYNEQFF.

The chain couples TRBV4-1 to TRBJ1-1, with D possibly matching TRBD1 (5 bases). The CDR3 runs to 13 residues. With 3 bases removed from V and 2 bases from J, the gap between germline ends came to 7 bases. Germline assignment: CDR1 MGHRA and CDR2 YSYEKL. DNA of the CDR3: TGCGCCAGCAGCCAGGGGGGTAACACTGAAGCTTTCTTT. Translated: CASSQGGNTEAFF.

The chain combines TRBV5-1 with TRBJ2-1; 10 bases align to TRBD1. Germline CDR1 and CDR2: SGHRS and YFSETQ. The length of the CDR3 is 21 residues. J lost 2 bases, V lost 4 bases, and 21 bases had no gene match. CDR3 DNA: TGCGCCAGCAGCCAACTGCCAAAGGGACAGGGGCCGCGAGCTGCCTACAATGAGCAGTTCTTC. This sequence encodes CASSQLPKGQGPRAAYNEQFF.

The chain carries TRBV27 and TRBJ1-4, with TRBD1 identical over 7 bases. This CDR3 is built from 13 residues. V lost 9 bases to trimming and J lost 7 bases; unmatched junction nucleotides: 8. Germline values: CDR1 MNHEY, CDR2 SMNVEV (reference sequence). The CDR3 DNA reads as TGTGCCAGTCGACAGGGCCCCGCTGAAAAACTGTTTTTT. Protein: CASRQGPAEKLFF.

The J gene is TRBJ2-7, the V gene TRBV7-9; D remains unclear. The CDR3 is 15 residues long. Germline V lookup: CDR1 SEHNR, CDR2 FQNEAQ (reference sequence). V gave up 1 base and J gave up 5 bases, with 15 bases separating them. CDR3 in DNA: TGTGCCAGCAGCTTAGGAGGCCAGAGGAGCCACGAGCAGTACTTC. Its translation is CASSLGGQRSHEQYF.

The CDR3 DNA is TGTGCCAGCAGCTTACCAGGGGACGAGCAGTACTTC. Protein sequence: CASSLPGDEQYF. This chain connects TRBV5-6 to TRBJ2-7, with D tentatively TRBD1 (6 bases). With 2 bases removed from V and 5 bases from J, the gap between germline ends came to 8 bases. The CDR3 loop spans 12 amino acids. The germline V gene has CDR1 SGHDT and CDR2 YYEEEE.

This chain connects TRBV29-1 to TRBJ2-2; 7 bases fit TRBD1. V gave up 7 bases and J gave up 3 bases; unmatched junction bases: 5. CDR1 and CDR2 (germline): SQVTM, ANQGSEA. The CDR3 totals 13 residues. CDR3 loop: CSAAGTDTGELFF. DNA of the CDR3: TGCAGCGCCGCCGGGACAGACACCGGGGAGCTGTTTTTT.

The rearrangement links TRBV19 to TRBJ2-1, with D perhaps matching TRBD2 (6 bases). This CDR3 comprises 15 residues. The germline V gene has CDR1 LNHDA and CDR2 SQIVND (reference sequence). V lost 5 bases and J lost 5, with 16 bases in between. The CDR3 reads CASSFGVGGNNEQFF. CDR3 bases: TGTGCCAGTAGTTTTGGGGTCGGCGGGAACAATGAGCAGTTCTTC.

The chain employs TRBV7-6 and TRBJ2-4; D uncertain. CDR3 length: 16 residues. In germline, CDR1 is SGHVS, CDR2 FNYEAQ. Trimming stripped 5 bases from V and 0 bases from J, with 14 bases between. CDR3 sequence reads: CASSNTATAAKNIQYF. The CDR3 region has the DNA TGTGCCAGCAGCAACACAGCTACAGCAGCCAAAAACATTCAGTACTTC.

J is TRBJ2-7 and V is TRBV7-9, with D possibly being TRBD1 (6 bases). The CDR3 runs to 13 residues. Deletions cut 5 bases from V and 7 bases from J, with 15 bases between. Germline CDR1 and CDR2: SEHNR and FQNEAQ (reference sequence). The CDR3 sequence: CASSPRDMQEQYF. The CDR3 nucleotides read TGTGCCAGCAGCCCCAGGGACATGCAAGAGCAGTACTTC.

This clone was counted a single time. The chain recombines TRBV4-3 with TRBJ2-7; D gene uncertain. The length of the CDR3 is 14 residues. V lost 4 bases, J lost 0 bases, and 10 bases lay in between. Germline V lookup: CDR1 LGHNA, CDR2 YSLEER. The CDR3 bases are TGCGCCAGCAGCCCGACTTCTGTCTCCTACGAGCAGTACTTC. It specifies CASSPTSVSYEQYF.

This chain links TRBV4-3 with TRBJ2-1; TRBD1 is a possible D gene (6 bases). This CDR3 is 16 amino acids long. Trimming stripped 0 bases from V and 6 bases from J, with 15 bases between. Looked up from germline, CDR1 is LGHNA and CDR2 is YSLEER. The chain's CDR3 is CASSQDRRGQANEQFF. The CDR3, as DNA: TGCGCCAGCAGCCAAGATCGCAGGGGTCAGGCCAATGAGCAGTTCTTC.

CDR3 DNA sequence: TGTGCCAGCACTTCCTACACAGATACGCAGTATTTT. Encoded protein: CASTSYTDTQYF. The gene calls are TRBV6-1 and TRBJ2-3; the D is unclear. The V and J ends lost 7 bases and 2 bases respectively, with 7 bases between them. The CDR3 loop spans 12 amino acids. Looked up from germline, CDR1 is MNHNS and CDR2 is SASEGT.

The chain links TRBV9 to TRBJ1-2, with unresolved D. This CDR3 is 12 amino acids long. Germline V lookup: CDR1 SGDLS, CDR2 YYNGEE. The V and J ends lost 4 bases and 5 bases respectively, with 9 bases between them. Here the CDR3 DNA reads TGTGCCAGCAGCCCTCCGGGGTATGGCTACACCTTC. Translated, it gives CASSPPGYGYTF.